The 24 T cell receptor beta chains presented below share a single source sample, sequenced in a study of T cell responses to AZD1222 COVID-19 vaccine. Profiling relied on immunoSEQ multiplex PCR, and the TCRdb table lists in-frame clones only, not all of them. The table shows 120,000 or so clones, with 92% occurring only once. Sample: peripheral blood, taken on day 0 of AZD1222 vaccination. The receptors derive from an adult in good health.

The chain couples TRBV6-2 or TRBV6-3 to TRBJ2-7; TRBD2 matches 11 bases. V was pared by 5 bases and J by 5 bases, with 14 bases of the junction left unmatched. Germline CDR1 and CDR2: MNHEY and SVGEGT. This CDR3 spans 17 amino acids. CDR3 nucleotides: TGTGCCAGCAGTCGCCCCTCCCAACTAGCGGGAGTTGACGAGCAGTACTTC. Protein: CASSRPSQLAGVDEQYF.

The CDR3 here is CASSLVLQGDYGYTF. CDR3 nucleotide sequence: TGTGCCAGCAGCTTAGTTCTCCAGGGGGACTATGGCTACACCTTC. The rearrangement uses TRBV11-2 and TRBJ1-2; 7 bases are a match to TRBD1. The trim removed 1 base at V and 3 bases at J, leaving 5 bases unmatched. CDR3 length: 15 residues. Per germline, CDR1 SGHAT and CDR2 FQNNGV.

The gene calls are TRBV5-1 and TRBJ2-7; TRBD1 aligns across 7 bases. The CDR3 is 13 residues long. V lost 3 bases, J lost 2 bases, and 2 bases stayed unmatched. Germline CDR1 SGHRS, CDR2 YFSETQ. DNA of the CDR3: TGCGCCAGCAGCTCACAGGGGACCTACGAGCAGTACTTC. It encodes CASSSQGTYEQYF.

The chain is built from TRBV6-5 and TRBJ2-1; 8 bases map to TRBD2. The CDR3 spans 14 residues. Trimming at V came to 2 bases and at J to 4 bases, leaving 1 base not matched to a gene. Germline CDR1 and CDR2: MNHEY and SVGAGI. The CDR3 coding sequence is TGTGCCAGCAGTTACGGGACTAGATACAATGAGCAGTTCTTC. This gives the protein CASSYGTRYNEQFF.

This chain uses TRBV19 with TRBJ2-2; 8 bases are a match to TRBD2. Trimming removed 3 bases from V and 3 bases from J; junction bases left unmatched: 6. CDR1 is LNHDA, CDR2 SQIVND, per germline (reference sequence). This CDR3 region has 16 residues. The CDR3 DNA follows: TGTGCCAGTAGTATTCCCGGGGGGGGGCACACCGGGGAGCTGTTTTTT. This sequence encodes CASSIPGGGHTGELFF.

The V gene is TRBV28, the J gene TRBJ1-5; possible D gene TRBD1, 5 bases. Deletions cut 3 bases from V and 2 bases from J, with 14 bases between. Looked up from germline, CDR1 is MDHEN and CDR2 is SYDVKM. The CDR3 has 16 amino acids. CDR3 region: CASSFPQGVGNQPQHF. CDR3 bases: TGTGCCAGCAGTTTTCCGCAAGGGGTGGGCAATCAGCCCCAGCATTTT.

This clone was found a few times. This chain uses TRBV11-2 with TRBJ1-2, with 7 bases lining up with TRBD1. Germline V gene sequence: CDR1 SGHAT, CDR2 FQNNGV. V lost 3 bases to trimming and J lost 8 bases; unmatched junction nucleotides: 6. The CDR3 loop spans 13 amino acids. CDR3 DNA sequence: TGTGCCAGCAGCTTTACAGCAGGGGGAGGCTACACCTTC. Its protein product is CASSFTAGGGYTF.

The chain recombines TRBV30 with TRBJ1-4, with D possibly TRBD1 on 5 matching bases. Germline V lookup: CDR1 GTSNPN, CDR2 SVGIG (reference sequence). The CDR3 is 16 residues long. Trimming left V 2 bases short and J 3 bases short, with 16 bases between. The CDR3 DNA sequence: TGTGCCTGGAGTAAGGCCAGGGTCCCCGCTAATGAAAAACTGTTTTTT. This gives the protein CAWSKARVPANEKLFF.

The chain recombines TRBV12-3 or TRBV12-4 with TRBJ1-1; D might be TRBD1 (5 bases). Between the trimmed V and J ends, which lost 8 bases and 2 bases, there was a span of 12 bases. The CDR3 covers 13 residues. The CDR3 region is CASAPGSNTEAFF. CDR3 in DNA: TGTGCCAGCGCCCCAGGGTCCAACACTGAAGCTTTCTTT.

The V call is TRBV27, the J call TRBJ2-5, with D hard to call. Deletions cut 8 bases from V and 2 bases from J, with 3 bases between. The germline V gene has CDR1 MNHEY and CDR2 SMNVEV (reference sequence). This CDR3 region has 10 residues. CDR3 sequence reads: CASGQETQYF. The CDR3 nucleotides are TGTGCCAGCGGGCAAGAGACCCAGTACTTC.

V and J are TRBV6-2 or TRBV6-3 and TRBJ2-1, with a weak D call TRBD1 (5 bases). CDR3 length equals 11 residues. Germline-derived CDR1 and CDR2 are MNHEY and SVGEGT. With 5 bases removed from V and 7 bases from J, the gap between germline ends came to 6 bases. The CDR3 bases are TGTGCCAGCAGTCAGGGAAATGAGCAGTTCTTC. This codes for CASSQGNEQFF.

This rearrangement joins TRBV27 to TRBJ1-2, with 8 bases identical to TRBD1. This CDR3 is 13 amino acids long. Per the germline V gene, CDR1 is MNHEY and CDR2 is SMNVEV (reference sequence). V lost 5 bases to trimming and J lost 5 bases; unmatched junction nucleotides: 4. The CDR3 nucleotides read TGTGCCAGCAGTCCCTGGACAGGGTATGGCTACACCTTC. It translates to CASSPWTGYGYTF.

The rearrangement uses TRBV28 and TRBJ2-7; 11 bases line up with TRBD1. Losses at the gene ends were 10 bases for V and 2 bases for J; bases not matched to a gene: 10. Germline V gene lookup returns CDR1 MDHEN and CDR2 SYDVKM. The CDR3 has 15 amino acids. The CDR3 here is CAIREPGQGAYEQYF. The CDR3 DNA is TGTGCCATCAGAGAACCGGGACAGGGGGCCTACGAGCAGTACTTC.

V usage is TRBV7-9 and J usage is TRBJ2-7, with a weak D call TRBD1 (6 bases). V lost 5 bases and J lost 3, with 14 bases in between. Per the germline V gene, CDR1 is SEHNR and CDR2 is FQNEAQ (reference sequence). CDR3 size: 14 residues. CDR3 nucleotides: TGTGCCAGCAGCCATGAGGGGGAATTCTACGAGCAGTACTTC. The encoded protein is CASSHEGEFYEQYF.

This clone was recorded only once. CDR3 in amino acids: CASSLANYGYTF. CDR3 in DNA: TGTGCCAGCAGTTTAGCGAACTATGGCTACACCTTC. The V and J genes are TRBV12-3 or TRBV12-4 and TRBJ1-2; D uncertain. V was clipped by 0 bases and J by 2 bases, with 1 base between them. This CDR3 region has 12 residues.

This rearrangement joins TRBV7-9 to TRBJ1-5, with D possibly matching TRBD1 (5 bases). The CDR3 spans 15 residues. The V gene's germline CDR1 is SEHNR and CDR2 FQNEAQ (reference sequence). Trimming stripped 6 bases from V and 4 bases from J, with 16 bases between. The CDR3: CASSPDGGANQPQHF. The DNA of the CDR3 is TGTGCCAGCAGTCCAGATGGGGGAGCAAATCAGCCCCAGCATTTT.

The gene calls are TRBV7-2 and TRBJ1-2, with a tentative D call TRBD1 (6 bases). Germline-derived CDR1 and CDR2 are SGHTA and FQGNSA. The CDR3 is 12 residues long. The germline V and J ends were trimmed by 1 base and 7 bases, with 7 bases remaining between them. The CDR3 DNA reads as TGTGCCAGCAGCTTAGTCAGGGGTGGCTACACCTTC. Encoded protein: CASSLVRGGYTF.

CDR3 amino acids: CATSGDRGSNTGELFF. Written as DNA, the CDR3 is TGTGCCACCAGTGGGGACAGGGGGTCGAACACCGGGGAGCTGTTTTTT. This rearrangement joins TRBV24-1 to TRBJ2-2; 11 bases fit TRBD1. The length of the CDR3 is 16 residues. Germline V CDR1 and CDR2: KGHDR, SFDVKD. V lost 5 bases, J lost 0 bases, and 1 base stayed unmatched.

This clone was seen once. The V and J genes are TRBV6-5 and TRBJ1-1; the match to TRBD1 covers 9 bases. Germline values: CDR1 MNHEY, CDR2 SVGAGI. The CDR3 contains 15 residues. Trimming took 5 bases from V and 1 from J; bases not matched to a gene: 5. The CDR3 spells CASSPLGQGNTEAFF. In nucleotides, the CDR3 is TGTGCCAGCAGTCCCCTGGGACAGGGGAACACTGAAGCTTTCTTT.

The rearrangement uses TRBV3-1 (or the pseudogene TRBV3-2) and TRBJ1-1, with 8 bases matching TRBD1. V lost 3 bases, J lost 5 bases, and 5 bases stayed unmatched. This CDR3 is 14 amino acids long. The germline gives CDR1 LGHDT, CDR2 YNNKEL (reference sequence). This chain's CDR3 is CASSHQGAGTEAFF. In DNA, the CDR3 is TGTGCCAGCAGCCACCAGGGGGCGGGTACTGAAGCTTTCTTT.

This chain joins TRBV5-4 and TRBJ1-6, with unresolved D. From germline, CDR1 is SGHNT and CDR2 YYREEE (reference sequence). This CDR3 is built from 13 residues. Trimming took 3 bases from V and 6 from J, leaving 7 bases between them. Written as DNA, the CDR3 is TGTGCCAGCAGCTCCTACGGTAATTCACCCCTCCACTTT. Translated, it gives CASSSYGNSPLHF.

This rearrangement joins TRBV7-9 to TRBJ1-2; D unclear. V was pared by 0 bases and J by 5 bases, with 7 bases between. CDR1 SEHNR and CDR2 FQNEAQ come from the germline V gene (reference sequence). The CDR3 sequence is 13 residues long. The CDR3 DNA follows: TGTGCCAGCAGCTTAGCGCCGGGATATGGCTACACCTTC. The encoded protein is CASSLAPGYGYTF.

The chain has TRBV5-6 and TRBJ1-2; no clear D gene. Germline assignment: CDR1 SGHDT and CDR2 YYEEEE. The CDR3 contains 13 residues. V dropped 3 bases and J dropped 4 bases, with 10 bases sitting between them. Here the CDR3 reads CASSSDGLYGYTF. CDR3 bases: TGTGCCAGCAGCTCCGACGGACTCTATGGCTACACCTTC.

The chain recombines TRBV2 with TRBJ2-1; TRBD2 aligns across 9 bases. From germline, CDR1 is SNHLY and CDR2 FYNNEI. Trimming cost V 7 bases and J 6 bases; bases outside gene matches: 7. The length of the CDR3 is 14 residues. CDR3 in amino acids: CASINSGGINEQFF. The CDR3 nucleotides read TGTGCCAGCATAAATAGCGGGGGTATCAATGAGCAGTTCTTC. The full variable domain, with the rest looked up from reference TRBV2 and TRBJ2-1, is EPEVTQTPSHQVTQMGQEVILRCVPISNHLYFYWYRQILGQKVEFLVSFYNNEISEKSEIFDDQFSVERPDGSNFTLKIRSTKLEDSAMYFCASINSGGINEQFFGPGTRLTVL.